The rows below give T cell receptor beta chains drawn from one sample of a study of beta chain features in type 1 diabetes. The assay was immunoSEQ multiplex PCR, and TCRdb's table has in-frame clones only and misses some. The sample lists 220,000 or so clones; over 65% were seen once. Sample: naive CD4+ T cells from blood. The receptors come from a man between 25 and 39 years old in good health. Each CDR3 is given with its conserved first and last residue. The D gene is left open where the match is weak. The size of a clone is reported for some rows only, either as once, few or many, or as a class for expanded clones.

cdr3_aa	cdr3_nt	d_call	clone_size	j_call	v_call
CASRRQEYSGANVLTF	TGTGCCAGCAGGCGACAGGAATACTCTGGGGCCAACGTCCTGACTTTC	NA	once	TRBJ2-6	TRBV2
CASSLAQGYGYTF	TGTGCCAGCAGCTTAGCACAGGGCTATGGCTACACCTTC	NA	NA	TRBJ1-2	TRBV7-2
CSVGPVHEQYF	TGCAGCGTCGGCCCGGTCCACGAGCAGTACTTC	NA	NA	TRBJ2-7	TRBV29-1
CASSQGQLGRPRDEQYF	TGTGCCAGCAGCCAAGGGCAGTTAGGGAGGCCCAGGGACGAGCAGTACTTC	NA	NA	TRBJ2-7	TRBV14
CASSFFSYEQYF	TGTGCCAGCAGCTTCTTCAGCTACGAGCAGTACTTC	NA	NA	TRBJ2-7	TRBV5-6
CASSSYRDFEAFF	TGTGCCAGCAGCTCTTACCGGGACTTTGAAGCTTTCTTT	NA	NA	TRBJ1-1	TRBV7-9
CSAAASGITDTQYF	TGCAGCGCGGCGGCTAGCGGGATTACAGATACGCAGTATTTT	TRBD2	NA	TRBJ2-3	TRBV29-1
CAYGQGTDTQYF	TGTGCCTACGGACAGGGCACAGATACGCAGTATTTT	TRBD1	few	TRBJ2-3	TRBV30
CSAPGLAGDSYNEQFF	TGCAGCGCCCCGGGACTAGCGGGAGATTCCTACAATGAGCAGTTCTTC	TRBD2	few	TRBJ2-1	TRBV29-1
CASSLSTEAFF	TGTGCCAGCAGCTTGTCCACTGAAGCTTTCTTT	NA	NA	TRBJ1-1	TRBV7-9
CASSLGGGLGYTF	TGTGCCAGCAGCTTAGGTGGAGGGCTTGGCTACACCTTC	NA	few	TRBJ1-2	TRBV7-9
CASSPKGRGSYEQYF	TGTGCCAGCAGCCCTAAGGGACGGGGTTCCTACGAGCAGTACTTC	NA	NA	TRBJ2-7	TRBV5-4
CASRLQGGEQYF	TGTGCCAGTAGGCTACAGGGAGGCGAGCAGTACTTC	NA	NA	TRBJ2-7	TRBV19
CSVDTSDFMNTEAFF	TGCAGCGTTGATACCTCTGATTTCATGAACACTGAAGCTTTCTTT	NA	NA	TRBJ1-1	TRBV29-1
CASSLVASGQETQYF	TGTGCCAGCAGCTTAGTGGCTAGCGGGCAAGAGACCCAGTACTTC	TRBD2	NA	TRBJ2-5	TRBV7-2
CASSEGALETQYF	TGTGCCAGCAGTGAGGGCGCTCTGGAGACCCAGTACTTC	NA	NA	TRBJ2-5	TRBV25-1
CASSSGQYGYTF	TGTGCCAGCAGTTCCGGACAGTATGGCTACACCTTC	NA	NA	TRBJ1-2	TRBV28
CASSLVGTQYF	TGTGCCAGCAGCTTAGTGGGTACGCAGTATTTT	NA	NA	TRBJ2-3	TRBV11-2
CASSHDRGRAEAFF	TGTGCCAGCAGCCACGACAGGGGCAGGGCTGAAGCTTTCTTT	TRBD1	NA	TRBJ1-1	TRBV7-9
CATSRDYTQGAFF	TGTGCCACCAGCAGAGACTACACACAGGGTGCTTTCTTT	NA	NA	TRBJ1-1	TRBV15
CASSEDFGRAGANVLTF	TGTGCCAGCAGTGAGGACTTTGGGAGGGCTGGGGCCAACGTCCTGACTTTC	TRBD2	few	TRBJ2-6	TRBV25-1
CASSLSGGNEQFF	TGTGCCAGCAGTTTATCAGGGGGCAATGAGCAGTTCTTC	TRBD1	NA	TRBJ2-1	TRBV28
CASSDRGSDTQYF	TGCGCCAGCAGTGACAGGGGTTCAGATACGCAGTATTTT	NA	once	TRBJ2-3	TRBV10-1
CATSRVATNSRAKNIQYF	TGTGCCACCAGCAGAGTGGCGACAAACTCCAGAGCCAAAAACATTCAGTACTTC	NA	NA	TRBJ2-4	TRBV15
CASSPGQADTQYF	TGTGCCAGCTCACCCGGACAGGCAGATACGCAGTATTTT	TRBD1	NA	TRBJ2-3	TRBV18
CASSPSGYYGYTF	TGTGCCAGCTCACCATCAGGGTACTATGGCTACACCTTC	NA	once	TRBJ1-2	TRBV18
CAWSVNLNTEAFF	TGTGCCTGGAGTGTCAATCTAAACACTGAAGCTTTCTTT	NA	NA	TRBJ1-1	TRBV30
CAWSVEMNTEAFF	TGTGCCTGGAGTGTAGAGATGAACACTGAAGCTTTCTTT	NA	few	TRBJ1-1	TRBV30
CSVQGRLNTEAFF	TGCAGCGTACAGGGTAGGCTCAACACTGAAGCTTTCTTT	NA	NA	TRBJ1-1	TRBV29-1
CASSPLQAPYEQYF	TGTGCCAGTAGCCCACTACAGGCCCCCTACGAGCAGTACTTC	NA	NA	TRBJ2-7	TRBV19
CASRREYEAFF	TGTGCCAGCAGAAGGGAATATGAAGCTTTCTTT	NA	few	TRBJ1-1	TRBV2
CASSSRGTRGQYF	TGTGCCAGCAGCTCTAGGGGGACCAGGGGGCAGTACTTC	NA	few	TRBJ2-7	TRBV7-2
CAWTGYAGDTQYF	TGTGCCTGGACAGGGTATGCAGGGGATACGCAGTATTTT	NA	NA	TRBJ2-3	TRBV30
CASSLDLAREQYF	TGTGCCAGCAGCTTAGATTTGGCGCGCGAGCAGTACTTC	NA	NA	TRBJ2-7	TRBV11-2
CAGTGVSTEAFF	TGTGCCGGGACAGGGGTTTCGACTGAAGCTTTCTTT	TRBD1	NA	TRBJ1-1	TRBV30
CSVEAAGGADTQYF	TGCAGCGTTGAAGCGGCAGGGGGTGCAGATACGCAGTATTTT	TRBD1	few	TRBJ2-3	TRBV29-1
CASTQRTFQETQYF	TGTGCCAGCACCCAGCGGACCTTCCAAGAGACCCAGTACTTC	NA	once	TRBJ2-5	TRBV28
CASSIGQGSYNEQFF	TGTGCCAGCAGTATCGGACAGGGCTCCTACAATGAGCAGTTCTTC	TRBD1	NA	TRBJ2-1	TRBV7-2
CASSQDWATDTQYF	TGCGCCAGCAGCCAAGACTGGGCCACAGATACGCAGTATTTT	NA	NA	TRBJ2-3	TRBV4-3
CASSPNTGDTQYF	TGTGCCAGCAGCCCTAATACAGGGGATACGCAGTATTTT	NA	NA	TRBJ2-3	TRBV7-9
CASSPGQRQVDGYTF	TGTGCCAGCAGCCCCGGACAGCGGCAGGTTGATGGCTACACCTTC	NA	NA	TRBJ1-2	TRBV7-2
CASSEYQDSTEAFF	TGTGCCAGCAGTGAATACCAGGACAGCACTGAAGCTTTCTTT	NA	once	TRBJ1-1	TRBV25-1
CAWSDKESNQPQHF	TGTGCCTGGAGTGATAAGGAAAGCAATCAGCCCCAGCATTTT	NA	few	TRBJ1-5	TRBV30
CAWSTGSGEQYF	TGTGCCTGGTCCACAGGGTCCGGCGAGCAGTACTTC	NA	NA	TRBJ2-7	TRBV30
CAWSTKGGLETQYF	TGTGCCTGGAGTACCAAGGGGGGATTGGAGACCCAGTACTTC	NA	NA	TRBJ2-5	TRBV30
CSVWTGVADTQYF	TGCAGCGTTTGGACAGGGGTGGCAGATACGCAGTATTTT	TRBD1	NA	TRBJ2-3	TRBV29-1
CASSQELGAGYNEQFF	TGCGCCAGCAGCCAAGAATTGGGGGCCGGCTACAATGAGCAGTTCTTC	NA	few	TRBJ2-1	TRBV4-3
CAWSVLAGVRETQYF	TGTGCCTGGAGTGTACTAGCGGGGGTGCGGGAGACCCAGTACTTC	TRBD2	NA	TRBJ2-5	TRBV30
CASSLYSYEQYF	TGTGCCAGCAGTTTATACTCCTACGAGCAGTACTTC	NA	NA	TRBJ2-7	TRBV28
CSVRTSGSYEQFF	TGCAGCGTTAGGACTAGCGGGAGTTATGAGCAGTTCTTC	TRBD2	NA	TRBJ2-1	TRBV29-1